This TCR beta chain was profiled in a study of Ad26.COV2.S vaccination and SARS-CoV-2 variants. Treatment of the sample: some 19 received Ad26.COV2.S at low or high dose, single or two shots; about 5 received placebo; per-sample allocation not given. Sampling was done on day 63 after the first vaccine or placebo injection. V lost 0 bases and J lost 2, with 9 bases in between. This CDR3 spans 14 amino acids. CDR1 and CDR2 from the germline V gene are SGDLS and YYNGEE. General observations from the study: Measurement of non-spike TCR breadth gave similar results in vaccine and placebo recipients.

In regard to this clone: Its antigen is unknown.

Measured with immunoSEQ multiplex PCR; TCRdb has only the in-frame clones, and not every one. The table records about 410,000 clones, around 85% of them present only once. The clonotype originates from a person between 18 and 65 years old who received the Ad26.COV2.S COVID-19 vaccine or a placebo. Specimen: peripheral blood, collected in a trial of Ad26.COV2.S vaccine versus placebo. V and J are TRBV9 and TRBJ2-7, with D maybe TRBD2 (6 bases). The CDR3 is CASSVGGGTYEQYF. In DNA, the CDR3 is TGTGCCAGCAGCGTAGGAGGAGGGACCTACGAGCAGTACTTC.